A selection of T cell receptor beta chains follows, all from one sample in a study of CD8 T cells in ankylosing spondylitis. TCRdb independently ran MiXCR on the 5' RACE reads; one entry per CDR3 protein. The table records 150,000 or so distinct CDR3 sequences, 11% of them present only once. Sample: blood, either unsorted or a sorted T cell fraction (not recorded which). The receptors were gathered from a male donor with ankylosing spondylitis or in good health (not recorded which). The CDR3 runs from the conserved cysteine through the conserved F or W. The D gene is left open where the match is weak. Clone size is shown for a subset of rows, as once, few, many or a class of expanded clone.

J gene: TRBJ2-3; V gene: TRBV7-6; D gene: TRBD2; clone size: NA; CDR3 protein: CASSLNGLAGAQYF; CDR3 DNA: TGTGCCAGCAGCTTAAACGGACTAGCGGGCGCGCAGTATTTT
J gene: TRBJ1-2; V gene: TRBV20-1; D gene: TRBD1; clone size: many; CDR3 protein: CSAGTGTANYGYTF; CDR3 DNA: TGCAGTGCTGGGACAGGAACCGCTAACTATGGCTACACCTTC
J gene: TRBJ2-1; V gene: TRBV11-3; D gene: NA; clone size: NA; CDR3 protein: CASSSSWRDNEQFF; CDR3 DNA: TGTGCCAGCAGCTCGAGTTGGCGGGACAATGAGCAGTTCTTC
J gene: TRBJ2-1; V gene: TRBV5-1; D gene: TRBD2; clone size: many; CDR3 protein: CASSPTSGSKNEQFF; CDR3 DNA: TGCGCCAGCAGCCCGACTAGCGGGAGTAAGAATGAGCAGTTCTTC
J gene: TRBJ2-1; V gene: TRBV7-8; D gene: TRBD2; clone size: many; CDR3 protein: CASSLTSPKNNEQFF; CDR3 DNA: TGTGCCAGCAGCTTGACTAGCCCAAAGAACAATGAGCAGTTCTTC
J gene: TRBJ1-4; V gene: TRBV7-9; D gene: NA; clone size: NA; CDR3 protein: CASSLAFPGLANEKLFF; CDR3 DNA: TGTGCCAGCAGCTTAGCGTTTCCGGGTTTGGCTAATGAAAAACTGTTTTTT
J gene: TRBJ2-1; V gene: TRBV5-6; D gene: TRBD2; clone size: many; CDR3 protein: CASSLPSGGWEQFF; CDR3 DNA: TGTGCCAGCAGCTTACCTAGCGGCGGTTGGGAGCAGTTCTTC
J gene: TRBJ2-7; V gene: TRBV7-8; D gene: NA; clone size: many; CDR3 protein: CASSPRRTPTGLGGYEQYF; CDR3 DNA: TGTGCCAGCAGCCCCCGCCGGACTCCCACCGGCCTAGGGGGCTACGAGCAGTACTTC
J gene: TRBJ2-7; V gene: TRBV6-1; D gene: NA; clone size: few; CDR3 protein: CASSEALEGAGEQYF; CDR3 DNA: TGTGCCAGCAGTGAAGCGCTGGAGGGGGCGGGCGAGCAGTACTTC
J gene: TRBJ1-5; V gene: TRBV20-1; D gene: NA; clone size: many; CDR3 protein: CSAEPPTGPNQPQHF; CDR3 DNA: TGCAGTGCTGAGCCCCCGACAGGCCCGAATCAGCCCCAGCATTTT
J gene: TRBJ1-2; V gene: TRBV27; D gene: TRBD1; clone size: few; CDR3 protein: CASGMTGGIGGYTF; CDR3 DNA: TGTGCCAGCGGAATGACAGGGGGAATCGGTGGCTACACCTTC
J gene: TRBJ2-1; V gene: TRBV5-1; D gene: NA; clone size: many; CDR3 protein: CASQAGLNNEQFF; CDR3 DNA: TGCGCCAGCCAAGCGGGCCTTAACAATGAGCAGTTCTTC
J gene: TRBJ2-2; V gene: TRBV3-1; D gene: TRBD2; clone size: many; CDR3 protein: CASSGGGRSTGELFF; CDR3 DNA: TGTGCCAGCAGTGGGGGCGGGAGGAGCACCGGGGAGCTGTTTTTT
J gene: TRBJ2-1; V gene: TRBV24-1; D gene: NA; clone size: NA; CDR3 protein: CATSDFFPIPRYNEQFF; CDR3 DNA: TGTGCCACCAGTGATTTTTTTCCGATCCCTCGGTACAATGAGCAGTTCTTC
J gene: TRBJ2-5; V gene: TRBV28; D gene: NA; clone size: NA; CDR3 protein: CAIQGHQETQYF; CDR3 DNA: TGTGCCATACAGGGCCACCAAGAGACCCAGTACTTC
J gene: TRBJ2-1; V gene: TRBV6-4; D gene: NA; clone size: many; CDR3 protein: CASQRDELNNEQFF; CDR3 DNA: TGTGCCAGCCAGAGGGACGAGCTCAACAATGAGCAGTTCTTC
J gene: TRBJ2-7; V gene: TRBV7-9; D gene: NA; clone size: few; CDR3 protein: CASASAGLRDEQYF; CDR3 DNA: TGTGCCAGCGCCAGCGCAGGGTTAAGGGACGAGCAGTACTTC
J gene: TRBJ2-2; V gene: TRBV21-1; D gene: NA; clone size: NA; CDR3 protein: CASSNPPGQSLDCPTGELFF; CDR3 DNA: TGTGCCAGCAGCAACCCTCCGGGACAGTCCCTTGACTGTCCCACCGGGGAGCTGTTTTTT
J gene: TRBJ2-3; V gene: TRBV4-3; D gene: TRBD2; clone size: many; CDR3 protein: CASSQGYRTSGGVTQYF; CDR3 DNA: TGCGCCAGCAGCCAAGGGTACCGGACTAGCGGGGGGGTTACGCAGTATTTT
J gene: TRBJ1-1; V gene: TRBV20-1; D gene: NA; clone size: NA; CDR3 protein: CSARGGAYSTEAFF; CDR3 DNA: TGCAGTGCTAGAGGGGGCGCGTACTCCACTGAAGCTTTCTTT
J gene: TRBJ1-5; V gene: TRBV5-1; D gene: TRBD1; clone size: many; CDR3 protein: CASSWTGVGQPQHF; CDR3 DNA: TGCGCCAGCAGCTGGACAGGCGTAGGGCAGCCCCAGCATTTT
J gene: TRBJ2-2; V gene: TRBV27; D gene: TRBD2; clone size: many; CDR3 protein: CASSFQAGAGELFF; CDR3 DNA: TGTGCCAGCAGTTTTCAGGCGGGGGCCGGGGAGCTGTTTTTT
J gene: TRBJ2-7; V gene: TRBV24-1; D gene: NA; clone size: medium-sized; CDR3 protein: CATSDGYEQYF; CDR3 DNA: TGTGCCACCAGTGATGGATACGAGCAGTACTTC
J gene: TRBJ1-1; V gene: TRBV19; D gene: NA; clone size: many; CDR3 protein: CATTLEGGEAFF; CDR3 DNA: TGTGCCACTACCCTCGAGGGGGGTGAAGCTTTCTTT
J gene: TRBJ2-3; V gene: TRBV7-6; D gene: NA; clone size: few; CDR3 protein: CASGNPDLSTDTQYF; CDR3 DNA: TGTGCCAGCGGTAATCCTGACCTTAGCACAGATACGCAGTATTTT
J gene: TRBJ1-2; V gene: TRBV6-2/TRBV6-3; D gene: NA; clone size: NA; CDR3 protein: CASSSTGTIYGYTF; CDR3 DNA: TGTGCCAGCAGTTCTACAGGAACTATCTATGGCTACACCTTC
J gene: TRBJ2-1; V gene: TRBV4-1; D gene: TRBD2; clone size: many; CDR3 protein: CASRGTSGGSNEQFF; CDR3 DNA: TGCGCCAGCAGGGGAACTAGCGGGGGGTCGAATGAGCAGTTCTTC
J gene: TRBJ1-3; V gene: TRBV3-1; D gene: TRBD1; clone size: few; CDR3 protein: CASSQAAGTGTNTIYF; CDR3 DNA: TGTGCCAGCAGCCAAGCTGCCGGGACAGGGACAAACACCATATATTTT
J gene: TRBJ2-2; V gene: TRBV5-1; D gene: TRBD1; clone size: many; CDR3 protein: CASSLRQGFAGELFF; CDR3 DNA: TGCGCCAGCAGCTTAAGACAGGGGTTCGCCGGGGAGCTGTTTTTT
J gene: TRBJ2-1; V gene: TRBV10-1; D gene: NA; clone size: once; CDR3 protein: CASTEEVNRDPYNEQFF; CDR3 DNA: TGCGCCAGCACTGAGGAGGTGAATAGGGATCCCTACAATGAGCAGTTCTTC
J gene: TRBJ2-5; V gene: TRBV6-1; D gene: TRBD1; clone size: NA; CDR3 protein: CASSNRRQGEGFQETQYF; CDR3 DNA: TGTGCCAGCAGTAATCGGCGACAGGGCGAGGGATTCCAAGAGACCCAGTACTTC
J gene: TRBJ2-1; V gene: TRBV5-1; D gene: NA; clone size: many; CDR3 protein: CASSLDGTSVWEQFF; CDR3 DNA: TGCGCCAGCAGCTTGGACGGGACCTCCGTCTGGGAGCAGTTCTTC
J gene: TRBJ2-1; V gene: TRBV5-5; D gene: TRBD2; clone size: few; CDR3 protein: CASSLWGGYNEQFF; CDR3 DNA: TGTGCCAGCAGCTTGTGGGGGGGCTACAATGAGCAGTTCTTC
J gene: TRBJ2-5; V gene: TRBV3-1; D gene: TRBD2; clone size: many; CDR3 protein: CASSQGSGRGHETQYF; CDR3 DNA: TGTGCCAGCAGCCAGGGAAGCGGGAGAGGTCATGAGACCCAGTACTTC
J gene: TRBJ2-7; V gene: TRBV12-3/TRBV12-4; D gene: TRBD2; clone size: many; CDR3 protein: CASRPSGSSYEQYF; CDR3 DNA: TGTGCCAGCCGCCCTAGCGGGTCATCCTACGAGCAGTACTTC
J gene: TRBJ1-4; V gene: TRBV3-1; D gene: NA; clone size: many; CDR3 protein: CASSHVAPVKLFF; CDR3 DNA: TGTGCCAGCAGCCATGTCGCGCCCGTGAAACTGTTTTTT
J gene: TRBJ1-6; V gene: TRBV7-2; D gene: NA; clone size: NA; CDR3 protein: CASSIRQDNSPLHF; CDR3 DNA: TGTGCCAGCAGCATAAGACAGGATAATTCACCCCTCCACTTT